Only a few counts were recorded for the clone carrying this TCR beta chain. No antigen is known for it. A library prepared for alpha chains yielded this beta chain as an off-target read; its size is of little meaning. The data stem from a study of spatial heterogeneity in lung cancer. Study overall: A unique TCR and UMI combination showed up more than ten times in raw reads, on average. Study observations and caveats: For expanded intratumoral alpha and beta TCRs, counts tracked tumor mutation counts.

TCRdb passed the 5' RACE reads through MiXCR, listing each CDR3 protein once. The sample has approximately 16,000 distinct CDR3 sequences, approximately 6.9% seen once. The time point here: sample taken at primary tumor resection. Donors were around 70 untreated early-stage non-small cell lung cancer patients. This CDR3 spans 19 amino acids. With V trimmed by 1 base and J by 6 bases, 15 bases remained unmatched. Germline assignment: CDR1 LNHDA and CDR2 SQIVND (reference sequence). The rearrangement uses TRBV19 and TRBJ1-6; 7 bases agree with TRBD1. The receptor was derived from a female donor with early-stage non-small cell lung cancer. The source was lung tumor tissue, collected at surgery. The CDR3: CASSIGPGQLGSGNSPLHF. The CDR3 nucleotides read TGTGCCAGTAGTATAGGTCCGGGACAGTTGGGTTCCGGTAATTCACCCCTCCACTTT. Supplemented by reference TRBV19 and TRBJ1-6, the full variable domain reads DGGITQSPKYLFRKEGQNVTLSCEQNLNHDAMYWYRQDPGQGLRLIYYSQIVNDFQKGDIAEGYSVSREKKESFPLTVTSAQKNPTAFYLCASSIGPGQLGSGNSPLHFGNGTRLTVT.